Below are 18 T cell receptor beta chains sequenced from a single sample in a study of blood T cell repertoires in COVID-19. TCRdb keeps only in-frame clones here, not all; method: immunoSEQ multiplex PCR. This sample has 90,000 to 130,000 clones, with under 85% found just once. The sequencing sample was made of peripheral blood. The receptors stem from a woman aged 70-85 years with acute or convalescent COVID-19.

As DNA, the CDR3 is TGTGCCAGCAGCTATGGACAGAACTATGGCTACACCTTC. Its translation is CASSYGQNYGYTF. The chain links TRBV7-9 to TRBJ1-2; a possible D gene is TRBD1 (6 bases). Germline values: CDR1 SEHNR, CDR2 FQNEAQ (reference sequence). Trimming took 4 bases from V and 2 from J, leaving 8 bases between them. CDR3 size: 13 residues.

The chain has TRBV3-1 (or the pseudogene TRBV3-2) and TRBJ1-2, with D perhaps TRBD1 (5 bases). V was pared by 1 base and J by 4 bases, with 7 bases between. CDR1 LGHDT and CDR2 YNNKEL come from the germline V gene (reference sequence). The CDR3 has 13 residues. The CDR3 DNA sequence: TGTGCCAGCAGCCAAGGGGGCTTCTATGGCTACACCTTC. It is translated as CASSQGGFYGYTF.

The chain has TRBV7-3 and TRBJ2-6; 8 bases fit TRBD1. Germline values: CDR1 SGHTA, CDR2 FQGTGA. J was trimmed by 2 bases and V by 4 bases; bases with no gene match: 10. This CDR3 is built from 18 residues. CDR3 loop: CASSSVGSGGPGANVLTF. CDR3 nucleotide sequence: TGTGCCAGCAGCTCAGTGGGGTCAGGGGGCCCTGGGGCCAACGTCCTGACTTTC.

The genes are TRBV2 and TRBJ2-5; D remains unclear. The germline V gene has CDR1 SNHLY and CDR2 FYNNEI. This CDR3 comprises 12 residues. Trimming removed 7 bases at V and 5 bases at J, with 11 bases between. The CDR3 DNA follows: TGTGCCAGCAATTTGGGCTACGAGACCCAGTACTTC. This encodes CASNLGYETQYF.

The V gene is TRBV7-8, the J gene TRBJ2-1, with 7 bases that match TRBD1. CDR3 length: 15 residues. Germline V gene sequence: CDR1 SGHVS, CDR2 FQNEAQ. The J segment lost 3 bases and the V segment lost 5 bases, leaving 7 bases of the junction unmatched. CDR3 amino acids: CASSLRDSGYNEQFF. The DNA for the CDR3 is TGTGCCAGCAGCCTTCGGGACAGCGGCTACAATGAGCAGTTCTTC. The whole variable domain, remainder taken from reference TRBV7-8 and TRBJ2-1, is GAGVSQSPRYKVAKRGQDVALRCDPISGHVSLFWYQQALGQGPEFLTYFQNEAQLDKSGLPSDRFFAERPEGSVSTLKIQRTQQEDSAVYLCASSLRDSGYNEQFFGPGTRLTVL.

The V gene is TRBV2, the J gene TRBJ1-3, with 7 bases identical to TRBD1. CDR1 and CDR2 from the germline V gene are SNHLY and FYNNEI. V dropped 5 bases and J dropped 0; count of bases not matched to a gene: 10. This CDR3 region has 17 residues. This CDR3 reads CASSYKTGSYSGNTIYF. CDR3 DNA sequence: TGTGCCAGCAGTTACAAGACAGGGAGCTACTCTGGAAACACCATATATTTT.

The chain carries TRBV27 and TRBJ1-6, with a tentative D call TRBD1 (6 bases). Looked up from germline, CDR1 is MNHEY and CDR2 is SMNVEV (reference sequence). V gave up 2 bases and J gave up 9 bases, with 11 bases separating them. The CDR3 length is 14 residues. The CDR3, as DNA: TGTGCCAGCAGTTTAGGGACACCAAGTTCACCCCTCCACTTT. This codes for CASSLGTPSSPLHF.

The rearrangement links TRBV19 to TRBJ2-2; 9 bases are shared with TRBD1. The CDR3 extends over 16 amino acids. V dropped 6 bases and J dropped 2; count of bases not matched to a gene: 7. CDR1 LNHDA and CDR2 SQIVND come from the germline V gene (reference sequence). In DNA, the CDR3 is TGTGCCAGTAGAGGACAGGGGATTAGAAACACCGGGGAGCTGTTTTTT. Translation: CASRGQGIRNTGELFF.

The chain joins TRBV7-2 to TRBJ1-1; 7 bases map to TRBD1. Germline CDR1 SGHTA, CDR2 FQGNSA. V was clipped by 2 bases and J by 3 bases; unmatched bases: 0. This CDR3 has 13 residues. CDR3 sequence (DNA): TGTGCCAGCAGCTTAACAGGGGACACTGAAGCTTTCTTT. This sequence encodes CASSLTGDTEAFF.

The chain joins TRBV28 to TRBJ2-7; possibly TRBD1 for D (5 bases). Germline V CDR1 and CDR2: MDHEN, SYDVKM. V dropped 7 bases and J dropped 3 bases, with 16 bases sitting between them. The length of the CDR3 is 14 residues. The CDR3 is CASTPGSGFYEQYF. The DNA for the CDR3 is TGTGCCAGCACCCCCGGCTCAGGGTTCTACGAGCAGTACTTC. The complete variable domain, with remaining parts taken from reference TRBV28 and TRBJ2-7, reads DVKVTQSSRYLVKRTGEKVFLECVQDMDHENMFWYRQDPGLGLRLIYFSYDVKMKEKGDIPEGYSVSREKKERFSLILESASTNQTSMYLCASTPGSGFYEQYFGPGTRLTVT.

The V gene is TRBV2, the J gene TRBJ1-5; TRBD1 matches at 9 bases. Losses at the gene ends were 2 bases for V and 5 bases for J; bases not matched to a gene: 7. Germline V CDR1 and CDR2: SNHLY, FYNNEI. This CDR3 spans 16 amino acids. Written as DNA, the CDR3 is TGTGCCAGCAGTGAAAGGGGGACAGGGATACATCAGCCCCAGCATTTT. Amino acids: CASSERGTGIHQPQHF. The whole variable domain, remainder taken from reference TRBV2 and TRBJ1-5, is EPEVTQTPSHQVTQMGQEVILRCVPISNHLYFYWYRQILGQKVEFLVSFYNNEISEKSEIFDDQFSVERPDGSNFTLKIRSTKLEDSAMYFCASSERGTGIHQPQHFGDGTRLSIL.

To note about this clone: Other DNA variants within this sample encode the same CDR3. The V call is TRBV28, the J call TRBJ1-5, with 10 bases fitting TRBD1. V shed 5 bases, J shed 5 bases, and the junction held 6 bases outside the gene matches. Germline V lookup: CDR1 MDHEN, CDR2 SYDVKM. This CDR3 comprises 15 residues. In DNA form, the CDR3 reads TGTGCCAGCAGTACGGCCGGGACAGGGGATCAGCCCCAGCATTTT. It is translated as CASSTAGTGDQPQHF.

The chain employs TRBV19 and TRBJ1-5, with a possible D match to TRBD1 (5 bases). Germline CDR1 LNHDA, CDR2 SQIVND (reference sequence). Trimming took off 4 bases at V and 0 bases at J, with 13 bases between the two ends. The CDR3 totals 16 residues. This CDR3 is CASSTQGSSSNQPQHF. The CDR3 DNA reads TGTGCCAGTAGTACTCAGGGATCGAGTAGCAATCAGCCCCAGCATTTT.

This clone was observed many times. This chain links TRBV5-1 with TRBJ1-2; 7 positions agree with TRBD1. The V gene's germline CDR1 is SGHRS and CDR2 YFSETQ. The CDR3 is 12 amino acids. J lost 2 bases, V lost 5 bases, and 0 bases had no gene match. CDR3 bases: TGCGCCAGCAGACAGGGGAACTATGGCTACACCTTC. It yields the protein CASRQGNYGYTF.

The gene calls are TRBV7-2 and TRBJ2-2; D possibly corresponds to TRBD2 (5 bases). Germline CDR1 is SGHTA and CDR2 is FQGNSA. The V end was cut by 0 bases, the J end by 6 bases, with 11 bases between. CDR3 length equals 15 residues. DNA of the CDR3: TGTGCCAGCAGCTTAGCGGGAGCGGCCCCCGGGGAGCTGTTTTTT. Protein: CASSLAGAAPGELFF. The whole variable domain, remainder taken from reference TRBV7-2 and TRBJ2-2, is GAGVSQSPSNKVTEKGKDVELRCDPISGHTALYWYRQSLGQGLEFLIYFQGNSAPDKSGLPSDRFSAERTGGSVSTLTIQRTQQEDSAVYLCASSLAGAAPGELFFGEGSRLTVL.

CDR3 DNA sequence: TGTGCCAGCAGCCCATTTGGACAGGGGGCGCAGAACACCATATATTTT. This codes for CASSPFGQGAQNTIYF. The chain is built from TRBV27 and TRBJ1-3; 11 bases fit TRBD1. Unmatched junction bases numbered 11, after V lost 6 bases and J lost 7 bases. This CDR3 spans 16 amino acids. CDR1 is MNHEY and CDR2 is SMNVEV in the germline V gene (reference sequence).

The chain carries TRBV4-1 and TRBJ1-6; TRBD1 aligns across 10 bases. The V segment lost 1 base and the J segment 9 bases; nucleotides outside the gene matches: 3. Germline CDR1 is MGHRA and CDR2 is YSYEKL. The CDR3 has 15 residues. DNA for the CDR3: TGCGCCAGCAGCCAAGGTTGGGACAGGGGTTCACCCCTCCACTTT. This codes for CASSQGWDRGSPLHF.

The chain joins TRBV5-1 to TRBJ2-1; tentatively, D is TRBD1 (5 bases). The V and J ends lost 0 bases and 9 bases respectively, with 16 bases between them. The CDR3 is made up of 15 amino acids. Germline CDR1 is SGHRS and CDR2 is YFSETQ. In nucleotides, the CDR3 is TGCGCCAGCAGCTTGGAGGGGCCGGATCAGGGTGAGCAGTTCTTC. Its translation is CASSLEGPDQGEQFF. The full variable domain, rest sourced from reference TRBV5-1 and TRBJ2-1, is KAGVTQTPRYLIKTRGQQVTLSCSPISGHRSVSWYQQTPGQGLQFLFEYFSETQRNKGNFPGRFSGRQFSNSRSEMNVSTLELGDSALYLCASSLEGPDQGEQFFGPGTRLTVL.